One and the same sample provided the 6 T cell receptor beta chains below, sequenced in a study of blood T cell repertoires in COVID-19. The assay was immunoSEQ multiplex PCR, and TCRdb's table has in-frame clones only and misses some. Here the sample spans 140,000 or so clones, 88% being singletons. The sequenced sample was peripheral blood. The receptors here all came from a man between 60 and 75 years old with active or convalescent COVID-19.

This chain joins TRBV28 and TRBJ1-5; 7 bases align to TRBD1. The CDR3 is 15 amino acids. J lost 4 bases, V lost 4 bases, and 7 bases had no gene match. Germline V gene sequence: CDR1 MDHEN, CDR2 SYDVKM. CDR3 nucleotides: TGTGCCAGCAGTTCGGACAGGAAAATAAATCAGCCCCAGCATTTT. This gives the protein CASSSDRKINQPQHF.

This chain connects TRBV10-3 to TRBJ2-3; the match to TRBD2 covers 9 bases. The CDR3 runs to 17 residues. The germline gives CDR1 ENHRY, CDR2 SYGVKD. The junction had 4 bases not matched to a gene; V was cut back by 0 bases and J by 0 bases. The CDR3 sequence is CAISESASGISTDTQYF. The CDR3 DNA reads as TGTGCCATCAGTGAGTCGGCTAGCGGGATTAGCACAGATACGCAGTATTTT.

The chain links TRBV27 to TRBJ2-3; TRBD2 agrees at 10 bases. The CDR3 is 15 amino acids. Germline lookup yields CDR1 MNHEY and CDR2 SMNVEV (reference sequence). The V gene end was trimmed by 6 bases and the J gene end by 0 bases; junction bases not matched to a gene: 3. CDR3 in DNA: TGTGCCAGCAGGAGACTAGCGGGCAGCACAGATACGCAGTATTTT. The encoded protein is CASRRLAGSTDTQYF.

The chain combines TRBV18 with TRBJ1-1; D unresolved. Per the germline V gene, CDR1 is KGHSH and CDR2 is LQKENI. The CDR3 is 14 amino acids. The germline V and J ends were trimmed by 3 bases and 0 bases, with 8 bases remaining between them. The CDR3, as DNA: TGTGCCAGCTCACCGGAACGGGTGAACACTGAAGCTTTCTTT. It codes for CASSPERVNTEAFF.

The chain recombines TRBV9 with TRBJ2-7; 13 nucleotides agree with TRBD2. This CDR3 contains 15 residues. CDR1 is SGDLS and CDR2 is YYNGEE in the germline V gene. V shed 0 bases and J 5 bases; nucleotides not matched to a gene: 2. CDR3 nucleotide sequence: TGTGCCAGCAGCGTAGGTGGACTAGCGGGAGACGAGCAGTACTTC. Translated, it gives CASSVGGLAGDEQYF.

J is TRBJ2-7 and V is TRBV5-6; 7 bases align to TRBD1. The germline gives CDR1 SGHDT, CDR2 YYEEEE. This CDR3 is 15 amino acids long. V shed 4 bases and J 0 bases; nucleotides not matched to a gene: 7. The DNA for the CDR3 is TGTGCCAGCAGCCTTCCAGGGGGTCTCTCCTACGAGCAGTACTTC. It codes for CASSLPGGLSYEQYF.